This T cell receptor beta chain was sequenced during a study of blood T cells in healthy people across ages. A J-beta primer mix and a sample-barcoded 5' primer were used in a second PCR of about 7 to 12 cycles. A template-switch adaptor with 12 random nucleotides tagged each cDNA molecule. TCRdb redid the calling of the 5' RACE reads with MiXCR, one entry per CDR3 protein. The table shows roughly 1,000,000 distinct CDR3 sequences, with approximately 25% occurring only once. Germline-derived CDR1 and CDR2 are MNHEY and SMNVEV (reference sequence). The junction had 10 bases not matched to a gene; V was cut back by 6 bases and J by 4 bases. The CDR3 covers 16 residues. Healthy Caucasian individuals from Russia aged about 6 to 90 served as donors. The sample was also linked to a second study, of T cells of mothers and their children.

This TCR came from a girl aged 2 to 9 in good health. What was sequenced was blood. V usage is TRBV27 and J usage is TRBJ2-3; TRBD2 matches 10 bases. The CDR3 nucleotides read TGTGCCAGCAGCGTCAGCGGGAGGGCGGGAGCAGATACGCAGTATTTT. This sequence encodes CASSVSGRAGADTQYF.